This entry describes one TCR beta chain. This table comes from immunoSEQ multiplex PCR, and its TCRdb copy is limited to in-frame clones, with some not included. The table has 75,000 to 100,000 clones, 82% seen once. This entry comes from a study of Ad26.COV2.S vaccination and SARS-CoV-2 variants. Trimming cost V 2 bases and J 0 bases; bases outside gene matches: 6. Germline V CDR1 and CDR2: SGHAT, FQDESV (reference sequence). The CDR3 runs to 16 residues. This receptor was taken from a human donor who had recovered from COVID-19. The sequences come from peripheral blood, collected after recovery from COVID-19. The J gene is TRBJ2-5, the V gene TRBV11-1; 7 bases agree with TRBD2. CDR3 in amino acids: CASSLRGGRYQETQYF. The CDR3 bases are TGTGCCAGCAGCTTACGGGGAGGGAGGTACCAAGAGACCCAGTACTTC.